This T cell receptor (beta chain) was recovered during a study of blood T cell repertoires in COVID-19. Study context: The origin of the acute and convalescent COVID-19 samples was the United States, Italy and Spain. PBMCs, B-cell-depleted T cells, or T cells were the source of the cDNA or gDNA that made up the material.

Germline assignment: CDR1 SGHDT and CDR2 YYEEEE. Trimming stripped 1 base from V and 3 bases from J, with 14 bases between. This CDR3 region has 15 residues. Authors' analysis steps: Estimation of nucleated cell counts was performed using reference gene primer amplification. Here immunoSEQ multiplex PCR was the method, and the copy in TCRdb shows in-frame clones only, minus some. V, J and clone size are those of that table, while D and trimming were read from the DNA. The table records tens of thousands of clones, around four fifths of them present only once. This chain links TRBV5-6 with TRBJ2-7, with D perhaps matching TRBD1 (5 bases). Sequenced material: peripheral blood. The TCR sequence derives from an elderly man with active or convalescent COVID-19. This CDR3 is CASSLRFPGRYEQYF. The DNA for the CDR3 is TGTGCCAGCAGCTTGAGGTTCCCAGGGCGCTACGAGCAGTACTTC.